A selection of T cell receptor beta chains follows, all from one sample in a study of a mutant IDH1 vaccine in newly diagnosed glioma. Their recognized antigens are unknown. The repertoire was sequenced with immunoSEQ multiplex PCR; TCRdb's copy has only in-frame clones and lacks some. The sample has some 120,000 clones, about 82% seen once; the top ten hold 5% to 7%. The sequencing used PBMCs, collected from a glioma patient whose treatment included an IDH1 peptide vaccine. Every receptor here comes from a man aged 40-55 years with glioma. Both conserved end residues are part of each CDR3. The D gene is left open where the match is weak. Size is omitted from some rows. Given values are once, few, many or a class for expanded clones.

-	TRBV9	TRBJ2-2	TRBD2	TGTGCCTCCGGGACTAGCATAACCGGGGAGCTGTTTTTT	CASGTSITGELFF
once	TRBV5-5	TRBJ1-1	-	TGTGCCAGCAGCTTTTTCTGGTCCCCCACTGAAGCTTTCTTT	CASSFFWSPTEAFF
-	TRBV6-1	TRBJ1-5	-	TGTGCCAGCAGTGCTACCTTTAGCAATCAGCCCCAGCATTTT	CASSATFSNQPQHF
-	TRBV7-9	TRBJ2-7	-	TGTGCCAGCAGCGGCCTACTCTACGAGCAGTACTTC	CASSGLLYEQYF
-	TRBV4-2	TRBJ2-2	-	TGTGCCAGCAGCCAAGACTCCATCCCTGGGGAGCTGTTTTTT	CASSQDSIPGELFF
few	TRBV6-1	TRBJ2-1	TRBD2	TGTGCCAGCAGTCCAGGGACTAGCGGGAGTAATGAGCAGTTCTTC	CASSPGTSGSNEQFF
many	TRBV7-6	TRBJ2-7	-	TGTGCCAGCTCCCGGTCCCTAAACGGCGAGCAGTACTTC	CASSRSLNGEQYF
-	TRBV7-2	TRBJ2-2	TRBD1	TGTGCCAGCAGCCCCACCCCAGGGGGATACACCGGGGAGCTGTTTTTT	CASSPTPGGYTGELFF
-	TRBV6-5	TRBJ1-1	TRBD1	TGTGCCAGCAGTTACAGGGGGCGATTCACTGAAGCTTTCTTT	CASSYRGRFTEAFF
few	TRBV28	TRBJ1-5	-	TGTGCCAGCAGCACCCCAACAGGACGGACCTTCGGCAATCAGCCCCAGCATTTT	CASSTPTGRTFGNQPQHF